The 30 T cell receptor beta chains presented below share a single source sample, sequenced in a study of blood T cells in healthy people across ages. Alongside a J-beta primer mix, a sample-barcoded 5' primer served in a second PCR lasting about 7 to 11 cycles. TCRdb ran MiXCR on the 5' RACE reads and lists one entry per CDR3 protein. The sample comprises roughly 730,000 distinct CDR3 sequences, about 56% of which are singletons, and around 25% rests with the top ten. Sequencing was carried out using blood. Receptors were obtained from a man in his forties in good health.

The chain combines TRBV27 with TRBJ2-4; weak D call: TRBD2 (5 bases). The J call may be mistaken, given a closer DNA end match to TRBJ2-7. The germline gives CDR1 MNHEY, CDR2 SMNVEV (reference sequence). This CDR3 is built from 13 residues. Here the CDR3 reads CASRREPLGEQYF. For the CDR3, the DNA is TGTGCCAGCAGAAGGGAGCCCCTCGGCGAGCAGTACTTC.

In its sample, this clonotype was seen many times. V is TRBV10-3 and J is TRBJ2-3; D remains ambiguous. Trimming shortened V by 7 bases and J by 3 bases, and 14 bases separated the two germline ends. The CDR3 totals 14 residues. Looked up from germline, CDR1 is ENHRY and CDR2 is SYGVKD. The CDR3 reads CAINAKGRTDTQYF. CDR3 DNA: TGTGCCATCAACGCCAAAGGAAGAACAGATACGCAGTATTTT.

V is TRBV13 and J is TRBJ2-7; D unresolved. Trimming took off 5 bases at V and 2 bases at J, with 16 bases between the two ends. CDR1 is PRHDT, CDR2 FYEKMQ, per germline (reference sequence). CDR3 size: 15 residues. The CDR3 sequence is CASSPLSRATYEQYF. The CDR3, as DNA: TGTGCCAGCAGCCCCCTCTCGAGAGCCACCTACGAGCAGTACTTC.

The CDR3 here is CATSLGGSGRVAPDTQYF. CDR3 nucleotides: TGTGCCACCTCACTCGGGGGTAGCGGGAGGGTAGCGCCAGATACGCAGTATTTT. The gene calls are TRBV28 and TRBJ2-3; 11 bases are a match to TRBD2. The CDR3 is 18 amino acids. With 10 bases clipped from V and 4 bases from J, the junction kept 19 bases outside the gene matches. CDR1 MDHEN and CDR2 SYDVKM come from the germline V gene.

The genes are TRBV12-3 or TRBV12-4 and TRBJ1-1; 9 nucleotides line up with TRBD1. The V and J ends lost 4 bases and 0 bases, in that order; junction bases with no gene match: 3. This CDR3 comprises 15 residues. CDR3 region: CASSSTGGLNTEAFF. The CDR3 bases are TGTGCCAGCAGTTCGACAGGGGGATTGAACACTGAAGCTTTCTTT.

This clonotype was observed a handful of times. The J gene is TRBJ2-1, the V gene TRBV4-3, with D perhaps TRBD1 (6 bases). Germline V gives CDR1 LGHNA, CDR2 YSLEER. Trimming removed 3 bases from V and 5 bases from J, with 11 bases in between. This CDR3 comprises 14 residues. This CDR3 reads CASSQRDTDNEQFF. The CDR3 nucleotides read TGCGCCAGCAGCCAGAGGGACACAGACAATGAGCAGTTCTTC.

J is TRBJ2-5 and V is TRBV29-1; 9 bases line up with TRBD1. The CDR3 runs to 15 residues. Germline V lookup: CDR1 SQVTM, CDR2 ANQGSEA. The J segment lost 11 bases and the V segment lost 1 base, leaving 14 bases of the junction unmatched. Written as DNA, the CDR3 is TGCAGCGTTGAAGGGGGAGGGACAGGGACGAATGAGCAGTACTTC. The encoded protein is CSVEGGGTGTNEQYF.

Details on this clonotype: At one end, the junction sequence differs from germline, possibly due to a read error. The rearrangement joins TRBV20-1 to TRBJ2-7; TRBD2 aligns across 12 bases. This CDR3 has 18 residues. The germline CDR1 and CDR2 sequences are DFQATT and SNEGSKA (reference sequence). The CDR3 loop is CGAARATSGRVGFYKQYF. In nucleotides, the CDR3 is TGCGGTGCGGCTAGGGCGACTAGCGGGAGAGTTGGGTTCTACAAGCAGTACTTC.

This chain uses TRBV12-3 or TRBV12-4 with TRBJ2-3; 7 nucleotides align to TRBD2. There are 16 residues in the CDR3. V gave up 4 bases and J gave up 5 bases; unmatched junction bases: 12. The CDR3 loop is CASSYRPGTKEDTQYF. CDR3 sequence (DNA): TGTGCCAGCAGTTACCGCCCCGGGACTAAGGAAGATACGCAGTATTTT.

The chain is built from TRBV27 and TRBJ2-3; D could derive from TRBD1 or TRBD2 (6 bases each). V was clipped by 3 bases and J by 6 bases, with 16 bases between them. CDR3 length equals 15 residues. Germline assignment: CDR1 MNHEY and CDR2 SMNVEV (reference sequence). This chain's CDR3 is CASSLVQGGLDTQYF. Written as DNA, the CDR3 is TGTGCCAGCAGTTTGGTACAGGGAGGATTGGATACGCAGTATTTT.

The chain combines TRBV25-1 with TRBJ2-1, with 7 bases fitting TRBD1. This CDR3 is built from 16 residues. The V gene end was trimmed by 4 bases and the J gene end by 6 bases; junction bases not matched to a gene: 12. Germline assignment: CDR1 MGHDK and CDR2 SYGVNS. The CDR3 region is CASSGFRRDRSNEQFF. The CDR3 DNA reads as TGTGCCAGCAGTGGGTTTCGTCGGGACAGAAGCAATGAGCAGTTCTTC. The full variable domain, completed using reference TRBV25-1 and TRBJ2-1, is EADIYQTPRYLVIGTGKKITLECSQTMGHDKMYWYQQDPGMELHLIHYSYGVNSTEKGDLSSESTVSRIRTEHFPLTLESARPSHTSQYLCASSGFRRDRSNEQFFGPGTRLTVL.

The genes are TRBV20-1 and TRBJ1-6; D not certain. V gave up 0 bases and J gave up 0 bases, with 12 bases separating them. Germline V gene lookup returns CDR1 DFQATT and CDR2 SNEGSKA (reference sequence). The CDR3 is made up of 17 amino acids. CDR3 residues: CSARDLARSSYNSPLHF. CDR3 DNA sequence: TGCAGTGCTAGAGATCTGGCGAGGAGCTCCTATAATTCACCCCTCCACTTT.

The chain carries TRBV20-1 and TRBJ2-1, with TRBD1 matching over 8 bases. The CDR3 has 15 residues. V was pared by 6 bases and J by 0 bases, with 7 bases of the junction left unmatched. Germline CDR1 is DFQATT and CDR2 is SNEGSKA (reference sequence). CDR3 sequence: CSANDRGGSYNEQFF. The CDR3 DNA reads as TGCAGTGCCAACGACAGGGGAGGCTCCTACAATGAGCAGTTCTTC.

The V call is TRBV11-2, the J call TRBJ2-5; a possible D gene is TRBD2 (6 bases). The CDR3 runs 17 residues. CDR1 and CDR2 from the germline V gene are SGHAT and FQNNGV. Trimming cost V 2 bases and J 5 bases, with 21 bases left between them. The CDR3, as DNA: TGTGCCAGCAGCTTAAGGACGACTAGTCGTGGGGGGGAGACCCAGTACTTC. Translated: CASSLRTTSRGGETQYF.

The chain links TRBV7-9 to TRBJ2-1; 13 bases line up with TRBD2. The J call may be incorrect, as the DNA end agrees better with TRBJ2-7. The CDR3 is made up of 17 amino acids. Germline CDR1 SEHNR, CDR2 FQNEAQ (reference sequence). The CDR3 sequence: CASSSGRLAGGAYEQYF. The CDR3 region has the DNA TGTGCCAGCAGCTCAGGGAGACTAGCGGGAGGTGCCTACGAGCAGTACTTC.

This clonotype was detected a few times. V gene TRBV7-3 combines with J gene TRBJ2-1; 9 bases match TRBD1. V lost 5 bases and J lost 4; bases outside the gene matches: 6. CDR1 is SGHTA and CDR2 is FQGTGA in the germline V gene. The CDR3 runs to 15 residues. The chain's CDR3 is CASSEQGARYNEQFF. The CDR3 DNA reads TGTGCCAGCAGCGAACAGGGGGCGAGGTACAATGAGCAGTTCTTC. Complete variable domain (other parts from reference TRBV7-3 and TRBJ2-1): GAGVSQTPSNKVTEKGKYVELRCDPISGHTALYWYRQSLGQGPEFLIYFQGTGAADDSGLPNDRFFAVRPEGSVSTLKIQRTERGDSAVYLCASSEQGARYNEQFFGPGTRLTVL.

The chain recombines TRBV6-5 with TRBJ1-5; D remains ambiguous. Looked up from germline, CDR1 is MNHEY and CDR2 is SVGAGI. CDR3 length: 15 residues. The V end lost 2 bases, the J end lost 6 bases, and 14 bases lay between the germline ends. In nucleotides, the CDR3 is TGTGCCAGCAGTTACAGCGGAGGGAATAGTCAGCCCCAGCATTTT. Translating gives CASSYSGGNSQPQHF.

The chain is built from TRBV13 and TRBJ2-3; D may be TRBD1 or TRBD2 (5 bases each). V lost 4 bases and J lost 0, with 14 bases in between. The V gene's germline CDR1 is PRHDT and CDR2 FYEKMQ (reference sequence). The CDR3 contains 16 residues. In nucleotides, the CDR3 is TGTGCCAGCAGCTCCACCGGGACCTCTAGCACAGATACGCAGTATTTT. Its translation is CASSSTGTSSTDTQYF.

The CDR3 region has the DNA TGTGCCAGCAGCTTCGGAGAGGATACGCAGTATTTT. Translated, it gives CASSFGEDTQYF. This chain links TRBV11-2 with TRBJ2-3; D ambiguous. The germline CDR1 and CDR2 sequences are SGHAT and FQNNGV. The CDR3 runs to 12 residues. V gave up 3 bases and J gave up 6 bases, with 7 bases separating them.

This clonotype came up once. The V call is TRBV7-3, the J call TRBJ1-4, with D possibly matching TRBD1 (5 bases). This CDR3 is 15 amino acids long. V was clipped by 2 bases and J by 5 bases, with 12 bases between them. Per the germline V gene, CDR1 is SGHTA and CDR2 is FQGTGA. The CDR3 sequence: CASSLYDRANEKLFF. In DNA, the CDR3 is TGTGCCAGCAGCTTATATGACAGAGCGAATGAAAAACTGTTTTTT.

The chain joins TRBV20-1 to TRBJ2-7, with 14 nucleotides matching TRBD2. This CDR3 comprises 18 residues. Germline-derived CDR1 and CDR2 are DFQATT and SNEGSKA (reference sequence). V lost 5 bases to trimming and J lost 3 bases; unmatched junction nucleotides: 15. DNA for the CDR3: TGCAGTGCTGCAGAGAGGACTAGCGGGAGGCAAACCAACTACGAGCAGTACTTC. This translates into CSAAERTSGRQTNYEQYF.

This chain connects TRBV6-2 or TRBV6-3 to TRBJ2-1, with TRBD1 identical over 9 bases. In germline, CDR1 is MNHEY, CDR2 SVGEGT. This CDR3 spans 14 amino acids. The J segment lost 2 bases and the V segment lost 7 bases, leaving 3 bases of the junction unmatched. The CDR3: CASTRQGAYNEQFF. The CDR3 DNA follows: TGTGCCAGCACCCGACAGGGGGCCTACAATGAGCAGTTCTTC.

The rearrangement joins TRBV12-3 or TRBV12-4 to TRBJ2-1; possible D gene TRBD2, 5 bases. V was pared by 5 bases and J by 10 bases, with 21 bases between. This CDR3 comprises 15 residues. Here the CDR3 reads CASSQADHGFGEQFF. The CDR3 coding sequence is TGTGCCAGCAGTCAAGCGGACCACGGATTTGGCGAGCAGTTCTTC.

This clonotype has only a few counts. The CDR3 is CASSLTRGRETQYF. CDR3 coding DNA: TGTGCCAGCAGCTTAACGAGGGGACGAGAGACCCAGTACTTC. The chain carries TRBV7-2 and TRBJ2-5; the D gene could be TRBD1 or TRBD2 (5 bases each). The CDR3 sequence is 14 residues long. V shed 2 bases and J shed 4 bases, with 11 bases lying between them. Germline CDR1 and CDR2: SGHTA and FQGNSA. Filled out from reference TRBV7-2 and TRBJ2-5, the complete variable domain reads GAGVSQSPSNKVTEKGKDVELRCDPISGHTALYWYRQSLGQGLEFLIYFQGNSAPDKSGLPSDRFSAERTGGSVSTLTIQRTQQEDSAVYLCASSLTRGRETQYFGPGTRLLVL.

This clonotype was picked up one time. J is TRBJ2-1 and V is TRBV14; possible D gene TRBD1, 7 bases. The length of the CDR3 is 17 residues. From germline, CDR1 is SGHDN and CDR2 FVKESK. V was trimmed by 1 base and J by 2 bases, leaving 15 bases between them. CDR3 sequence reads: CASSQVGGDSPYNEQFF. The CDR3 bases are TGTGCCAGCAGCCAAGTCGGCGGGGACAGCCCCTACAATGAGCAGTTCTTC.

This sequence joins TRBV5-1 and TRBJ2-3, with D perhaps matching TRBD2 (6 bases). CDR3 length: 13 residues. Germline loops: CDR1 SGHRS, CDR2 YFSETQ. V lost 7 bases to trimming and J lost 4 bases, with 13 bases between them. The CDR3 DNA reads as TGCGCCAGCGGACTCGGGGACTCAGATACGCAGTATTTT. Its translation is CASGLGDSDTQYF.

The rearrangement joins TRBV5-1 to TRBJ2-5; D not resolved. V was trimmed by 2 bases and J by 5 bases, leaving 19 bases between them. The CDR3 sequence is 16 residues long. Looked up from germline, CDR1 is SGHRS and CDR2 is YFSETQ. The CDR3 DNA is TGCGCCAGCAGCTTAGGCCGGGTGCCCCCATATGAGACCCAGTACTTC. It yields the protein CASSLGRVPPYETQYF.

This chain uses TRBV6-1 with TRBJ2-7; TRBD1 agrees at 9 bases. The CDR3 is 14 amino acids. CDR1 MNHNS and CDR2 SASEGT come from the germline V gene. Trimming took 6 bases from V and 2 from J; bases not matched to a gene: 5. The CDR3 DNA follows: TGTGCCAGCAGCCGGGACAGGGCTCCCTACGAGCAGTACTTC. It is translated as CASSRDRAPYEQYF.

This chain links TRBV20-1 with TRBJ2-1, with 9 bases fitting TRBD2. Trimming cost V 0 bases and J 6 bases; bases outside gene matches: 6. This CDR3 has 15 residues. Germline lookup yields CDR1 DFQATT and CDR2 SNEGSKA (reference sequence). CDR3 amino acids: CSAREGGRASNEQFF. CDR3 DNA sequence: TGCAGTGCTAGAGAGGGCGGGAGGGCCTCCAATGAGCAGTTCTTC.

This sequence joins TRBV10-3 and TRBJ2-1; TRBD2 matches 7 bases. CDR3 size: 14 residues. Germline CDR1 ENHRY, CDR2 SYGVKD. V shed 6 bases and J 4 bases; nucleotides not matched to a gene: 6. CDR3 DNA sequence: TGTGCCATCAGCCGGGACTACCAATACAATGAGCAGTTCTTC. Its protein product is CAISRDYQYNEQFF.